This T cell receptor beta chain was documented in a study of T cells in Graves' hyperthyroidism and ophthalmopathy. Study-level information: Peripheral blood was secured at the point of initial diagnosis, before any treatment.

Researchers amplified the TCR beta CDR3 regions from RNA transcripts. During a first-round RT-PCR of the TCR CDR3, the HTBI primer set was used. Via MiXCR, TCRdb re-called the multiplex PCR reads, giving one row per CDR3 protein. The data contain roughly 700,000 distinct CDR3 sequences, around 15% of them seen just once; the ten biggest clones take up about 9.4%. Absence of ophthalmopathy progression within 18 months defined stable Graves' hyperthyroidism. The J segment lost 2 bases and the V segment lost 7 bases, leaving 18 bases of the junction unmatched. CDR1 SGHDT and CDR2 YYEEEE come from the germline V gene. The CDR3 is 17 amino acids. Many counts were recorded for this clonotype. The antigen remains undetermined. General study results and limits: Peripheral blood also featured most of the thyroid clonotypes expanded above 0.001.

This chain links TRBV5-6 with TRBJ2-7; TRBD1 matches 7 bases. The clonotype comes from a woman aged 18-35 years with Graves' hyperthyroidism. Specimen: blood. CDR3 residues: CASLELGGRHRPYEQYF. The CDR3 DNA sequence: TGTGCCAGCCTTGAACTAGGGGGCAGGCATCGTCCCTACGAGCAGTACTTC.